Listed below are T cell receptor beta chains from one sample, sequenced in a study of control samples from healthy donors and cancer patients. Using immunoSEQ multiplex PCR, the repertoire was profiled, and TCRdb retains in-frame clones only, with some absent. The sample lists about 140,000 clones, 75% to 95% occurring once. Sequenced sample: blood. The origin of the receptors is a man aged 18 to 29 in good health. Each CDR3 is given with its conserved first and last residue.

j_gene: TRBJ2-7; v_gene: TRBV5-5; CDR3aa: CASSYDTARTYEQYF
j_gene: TRBJ1-1; v_gene: TRBV6-2/TRBV6-3; CDR3aa: CASSYSITEAFF
j_gene: TRBJ2-7; v_gene: TRBV10-3; CDR3aa: CAISGGGTSSYEQYF
j_gene: TRBJ2-5; v_gene: TRBV4-1; CDR3aa: CASSQHRDPGKTQYF
j_gene: TRBJ2-3; v_gene: TRBV5-4; CDR3aa: CASSLARVAGGLTDTQYF
j_gene: TRBJ1-2; v_gene: TRBV7-2; CDR3aa: CASSWDKTNYGYTF
j_gene: TRBJ1-1; v_gene: TRBV6-1; CDR3aa: CASSEIGAGGTEAFF
j_gene: TRBJ1-3; v_gene: TRBV19; CDR3aa: CASSSGNGNTIYF
j_gene: TRBJ2-7; v_gene: TRBV3-1/TRBV3-2; CDR3aa: CASSPTSAEQYF
j_gene: TRBJ1-4; v_gene: TRBV29-1; CDR3aa: CSVVEGQEKLFF
j_gene: TRBJ1-4; v_gene: TRBV5-1; CDR3aa: CASSLSVPGEKLFF
j_gene: TRBJ1-1; v_gene: TRBV19; CDR3aa: CATARRASALDTEAFF
j_gene: TRBJ1-4; v_gene: TRBV7-9; CDR3aa: CATAGFNEKLFF
j_gene: TRBJ1-2; v_gene: TRBV6-5; CDR3aa: CASSYIRTGGSYGYTF
j_gene: TRBJ2-7; v_gene: TRBV28; CDR3aa: CASSPAGARIEQYF